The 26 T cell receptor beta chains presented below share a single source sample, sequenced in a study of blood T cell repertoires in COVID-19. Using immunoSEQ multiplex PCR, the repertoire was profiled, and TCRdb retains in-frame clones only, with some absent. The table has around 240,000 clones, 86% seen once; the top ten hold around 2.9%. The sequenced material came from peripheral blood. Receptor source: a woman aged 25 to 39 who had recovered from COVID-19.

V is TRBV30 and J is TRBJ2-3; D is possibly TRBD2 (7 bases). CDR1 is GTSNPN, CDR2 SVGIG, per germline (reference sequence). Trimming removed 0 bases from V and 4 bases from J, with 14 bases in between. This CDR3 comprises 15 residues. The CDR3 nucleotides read TGTGCCTGGAGTGTAGGGGGGGGCTCCCCAGATACGCAGTATTTT. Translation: CAWSVGGGSPDTQYF.

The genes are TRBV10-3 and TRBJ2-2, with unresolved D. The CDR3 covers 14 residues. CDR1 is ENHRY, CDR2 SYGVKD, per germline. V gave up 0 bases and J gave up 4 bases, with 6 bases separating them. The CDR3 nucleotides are TGTGCCATCAGTGAGTCCTCCTCCACCGGGGAGCTGTTTTTT. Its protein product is CAISESSSTGELFF.

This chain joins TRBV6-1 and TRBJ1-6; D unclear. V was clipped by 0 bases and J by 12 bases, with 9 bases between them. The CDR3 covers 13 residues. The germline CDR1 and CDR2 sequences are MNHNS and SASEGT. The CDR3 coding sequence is TGTGCCAGCAGTGAAGCGGCGGTAGGACCCCTCCACTTT. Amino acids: CASSEAAVGPLHF.

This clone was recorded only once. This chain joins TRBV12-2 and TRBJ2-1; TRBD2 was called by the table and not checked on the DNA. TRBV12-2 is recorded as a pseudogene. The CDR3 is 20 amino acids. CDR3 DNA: TGTGCAAGTCGCCCCCTTCACCCTCTAGCGGGGGGAACGAGAGGGGATGAGCAGTTCTTC. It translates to CASRPLHPLAGGTRGDEQFF.

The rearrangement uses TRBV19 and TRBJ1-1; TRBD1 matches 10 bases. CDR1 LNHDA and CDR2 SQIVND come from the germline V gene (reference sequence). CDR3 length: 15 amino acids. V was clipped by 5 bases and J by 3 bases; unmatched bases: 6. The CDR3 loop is CASSLLGQGYTEAFF. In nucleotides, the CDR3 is TGTGCCAGTAGTCTCCTGGGACAGGGGTACACTGAAGCTTTCTTT.

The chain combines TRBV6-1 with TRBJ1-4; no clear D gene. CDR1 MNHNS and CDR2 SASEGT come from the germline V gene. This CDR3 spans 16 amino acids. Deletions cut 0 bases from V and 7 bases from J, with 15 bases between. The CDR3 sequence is CASSEALTTSSEKLFF. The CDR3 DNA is TGTGCCAGCAGTGAAGCGCTCACTACCAGCAGTGAAAAACTGTTTTTT.

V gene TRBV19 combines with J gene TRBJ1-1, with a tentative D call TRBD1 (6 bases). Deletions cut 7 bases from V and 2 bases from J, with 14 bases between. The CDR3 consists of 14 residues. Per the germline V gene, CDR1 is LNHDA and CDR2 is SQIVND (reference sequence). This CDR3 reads CASIPPGVNTEAFF. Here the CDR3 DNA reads TGTGCCAGTATCCCACCAGGGGTAAACACTGAAGCTTTCTTT.

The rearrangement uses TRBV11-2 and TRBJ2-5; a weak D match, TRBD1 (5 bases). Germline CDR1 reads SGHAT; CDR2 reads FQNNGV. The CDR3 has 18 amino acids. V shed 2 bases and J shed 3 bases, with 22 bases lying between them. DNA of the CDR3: TGTGCCAGCAGCTTAACAGCGCAGGGAAGTTTGTTCGAAGAGACCCAGTACTTC. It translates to CASSLTAQGSLFEETQYF.

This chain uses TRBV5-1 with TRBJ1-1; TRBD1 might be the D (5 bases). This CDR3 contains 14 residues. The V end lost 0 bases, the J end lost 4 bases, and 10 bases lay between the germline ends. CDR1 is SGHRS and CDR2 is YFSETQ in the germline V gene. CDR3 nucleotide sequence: TGCGCCAGCAGCTTGGTGCAGGGTGGCACTGAAGCTTTCTTT. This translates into CASSLVQGGTEAFF.

The chain's CDR3 is CASSLTSGLAGKYEQYF. CDR3 DNA sequence: TGTGCCAGCAGCTTGACTTCGGGACTAGCGGGGAAATACGAGCAGTACTTC. The chain employs TRBV7-6 and TRBJ2-7, with 13 bases identical to TRBD2. The CDR3 totals 17 residues. In germline, CDR1 is SGHVS, CDR2 FNYEAQ. V dropped 3 bases and J dropped 4; count of bases not matched to a gene: 9.

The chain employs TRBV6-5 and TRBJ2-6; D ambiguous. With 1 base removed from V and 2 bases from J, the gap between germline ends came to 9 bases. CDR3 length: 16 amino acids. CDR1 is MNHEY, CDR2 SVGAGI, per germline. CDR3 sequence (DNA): TGTGCCAGCAGTTACTTTCAAGGAGCTGGGGCCAACGTCCTGACTTTC. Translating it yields CASSYFQGAGANVLTF.

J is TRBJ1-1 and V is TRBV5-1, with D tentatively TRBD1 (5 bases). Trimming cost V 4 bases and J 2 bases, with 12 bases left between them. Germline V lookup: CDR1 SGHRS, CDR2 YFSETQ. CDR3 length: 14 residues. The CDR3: CASSPVGQNTEAFF. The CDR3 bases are TGCGCCAGCAGCCCGGTGGGGCAAAACACTGAAGCTTTCTTT.

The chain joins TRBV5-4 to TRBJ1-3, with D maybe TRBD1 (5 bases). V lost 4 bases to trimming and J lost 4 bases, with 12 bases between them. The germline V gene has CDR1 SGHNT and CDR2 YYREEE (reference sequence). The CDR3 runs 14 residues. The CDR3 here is CASSPAGRGNTIYF. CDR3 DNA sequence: TGTGCCAGCAGCCCAGCAGGGAGGGGAAACACCATATATTTT. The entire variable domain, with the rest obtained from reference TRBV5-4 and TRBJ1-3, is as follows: ETGVTQSPTHLIKTRGQQVTLRCSSQSGHNTVSWYQQALGQGPQFIFQYYREEENGRGNFPPRFSGLQFPNYSSELNVNALELDDSALYLCASSPAGRGNTIYFGEGSWLTVV.

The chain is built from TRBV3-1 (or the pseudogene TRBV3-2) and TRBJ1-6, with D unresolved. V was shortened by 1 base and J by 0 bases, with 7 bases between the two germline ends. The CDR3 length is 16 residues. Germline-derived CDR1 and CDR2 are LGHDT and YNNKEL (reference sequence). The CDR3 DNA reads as TGTGCCAGCAGCCAAGCACTTACCTCCTATAATTCACCCCTCCACTTT. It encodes CASSQALTSYNSPLHF.

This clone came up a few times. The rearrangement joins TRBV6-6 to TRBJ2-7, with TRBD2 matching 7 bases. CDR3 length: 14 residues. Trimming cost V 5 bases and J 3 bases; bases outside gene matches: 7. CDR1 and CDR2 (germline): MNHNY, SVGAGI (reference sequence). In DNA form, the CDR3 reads TGTGCCAGCAGTCCCTCCGGGACTAACTACGAGCAGTACTTC. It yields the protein CASSPSGTNYEQYF.

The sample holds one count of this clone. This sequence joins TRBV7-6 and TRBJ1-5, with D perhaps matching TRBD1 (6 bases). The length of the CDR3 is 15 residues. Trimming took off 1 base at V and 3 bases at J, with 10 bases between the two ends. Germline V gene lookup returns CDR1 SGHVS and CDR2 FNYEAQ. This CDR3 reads CASSLGTGNNQPQHF. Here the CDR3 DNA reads TGTGCCAGCAGCTTAGGTACAGGGAACAATCAGCCCCAGCATTTT.

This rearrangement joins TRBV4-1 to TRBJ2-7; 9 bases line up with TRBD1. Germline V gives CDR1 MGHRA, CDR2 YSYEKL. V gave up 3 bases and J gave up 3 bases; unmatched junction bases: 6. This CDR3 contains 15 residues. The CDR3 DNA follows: TGCGCCAGCAGCCAGGACAGGGGTAGGAACTACGAGCAGTACTTC. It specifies CASSQDRGRNYEQYF.

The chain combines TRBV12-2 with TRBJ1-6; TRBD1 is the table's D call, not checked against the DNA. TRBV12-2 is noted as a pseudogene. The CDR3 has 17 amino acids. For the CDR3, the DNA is TGTGCAAGTCGCTTAGACCGGGACAGCTCCTATAATTCACCCCTCCACTTT. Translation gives CASRLDRDSSYNSPLHF.

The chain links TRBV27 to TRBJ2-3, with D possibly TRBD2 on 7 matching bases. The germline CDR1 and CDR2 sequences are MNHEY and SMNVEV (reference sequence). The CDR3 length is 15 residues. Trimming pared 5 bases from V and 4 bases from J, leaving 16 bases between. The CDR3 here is CASSPLGGGPDTQYF. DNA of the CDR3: TGTGCCAGCAGTCCCCTAGGGGGGGGCCCAGATACGCAGTATTTT.

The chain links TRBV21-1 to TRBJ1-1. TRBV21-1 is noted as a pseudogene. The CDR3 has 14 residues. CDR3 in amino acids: CASSKASGDTEAFF. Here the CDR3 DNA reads TGTGCCAGCAGCAAAGCGTCCGGGGACACTGAAGCTTTCTTT.

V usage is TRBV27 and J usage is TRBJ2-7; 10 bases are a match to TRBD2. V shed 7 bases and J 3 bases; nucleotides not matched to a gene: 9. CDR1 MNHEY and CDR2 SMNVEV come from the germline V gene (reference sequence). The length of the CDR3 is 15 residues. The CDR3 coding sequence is TGTGCCAGCACTCCCGGGGCTAGCGGGGGCTACGAGCAGTACTTC. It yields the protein CASTPGASGGYEQYF.

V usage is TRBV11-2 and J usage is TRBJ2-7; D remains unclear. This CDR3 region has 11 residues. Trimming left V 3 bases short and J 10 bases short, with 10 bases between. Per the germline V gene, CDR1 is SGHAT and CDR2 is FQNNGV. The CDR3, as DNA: TGTGCCAGCAGCTTTTATGAGGAACAGTACTTC. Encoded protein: CASSFYEEQYF.

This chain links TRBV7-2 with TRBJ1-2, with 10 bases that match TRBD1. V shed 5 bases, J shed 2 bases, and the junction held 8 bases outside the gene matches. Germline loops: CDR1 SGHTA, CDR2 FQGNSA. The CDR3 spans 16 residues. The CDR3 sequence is CASSQSGTGVNYGYTF. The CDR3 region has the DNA TGTGCCAGCAGCCAATCCGGGACAGGGGTAAACTATGGCTACACCTTC.

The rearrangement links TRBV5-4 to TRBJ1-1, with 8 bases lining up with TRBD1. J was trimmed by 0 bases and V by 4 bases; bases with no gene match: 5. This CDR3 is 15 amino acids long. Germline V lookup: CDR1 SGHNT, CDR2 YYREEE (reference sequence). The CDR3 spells CASSRRQGLNTEAFF. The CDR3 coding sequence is TGTGCCAGCAGCCGCCGACAGGGGCTGAACACTGAAGCTTTCTTT. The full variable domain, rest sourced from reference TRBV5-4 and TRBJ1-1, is ETGVTQSPTHLIKTRGQQVTLRCSSQSGHNTVSWYQQALGQGPQFIFQYYREEENGRGNFPPRFSGLQFPNYSSELNVNALELDDSALYLCASSRRQGLNTEAFFGQGTRLTVV.

In nucleotides, the CDR3 is TGTGCCAGCAGCGCCAACAGGGATAGAAACACCGGGGAGCTGTTTTTT. Translating gives CASSANRDRNTGELFF. V and J are TRBV9 and TRBJ2-2; D is possibly TRBD1 (6 bases). Germline V gene sequence: CDR1 SGDLS, CDR2 YYNGEE. CDR3 length: 16 residues. Trimming took off 3 bases at V and 2 bases at J, with 14 bases between the two ends.

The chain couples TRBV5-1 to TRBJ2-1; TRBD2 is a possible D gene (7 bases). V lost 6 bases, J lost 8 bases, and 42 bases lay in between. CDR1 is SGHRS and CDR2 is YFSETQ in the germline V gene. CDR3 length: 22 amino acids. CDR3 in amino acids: CASTFSVGGVKIRRGPQDEQFF. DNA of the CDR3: TGCGCCAGCACATTCTCCGTCGGAGGGGTTAAAATCCGGCGGGGGCCGCAGGATGAGCAGTTCTTC.